The clone carrying this T cell receptor (beta chain) has ten or more counts. The antigen remains undetermined. This record comes from a study of T cells in Graves' hyperthyroidism and ophthalmopathy. Study-wide results and limits: The blood repertoire included most of the expanded thyroid clonotypes above 0.001. Ophthalmopathy was distinguished from stable hyperthyroidism by 13 V-J signatures.

Among ophthalmopathy patients, the Clinical Activity Score reached at least 3, the NOSPECS grade reached at least 4, and duration remained under 3 months. Lactation, pregnancy, other autoimmune disease or uncontrolled infection led to exclusion of patients. The V and J ends lost 0 bases and 0 bases respectively, with 9 bases between them. This CDR3 comprises 15 residues. The germline V gene has CDR1 DFQATT and CDR2 SNEGSKA (reference sequence). Template material for amplifying TCR beta CDR3 regions consisted of RNA transcripts. Carried out on the TCR CDR3, a first-round RT-PCR used the HTBI primer set. One entry per CDR3 protein results from TCRdb running MiXCR on the multiplex PCR reads. Of approximately 690,000 distinct CDR3 sequences listed, about 14% are singletons.

The chain combines TRBV20-1 with TRBJ2-1; perhaps TRBD2 as D (5 bases). The source is a woman aged 45-65 years with Graves' ophthalmopathy. The sample comprised blood. The chain's CDR3 is CSARDTGSSYNEQFF. The CDR3 coding sequence is TGCAGTGCTAGAGATACGGGAAGCTCCTACAATGAGCAGTTCTTC.